Given below is one T cell receptor beta chain in context. Per the original methods: Amplification from reference gene primers served as the basis for estimated nucleated cell counts. Assay used: immunoSEQ multiplex PCR; TCRdb lists only in-frame clones, some missing. V, J and clone size derive from that table, while D and trimming were established from the DNA sequence. The table includes approximately 50,000 clones, approximately 90% detected once. The data were obtained in a study of blood T cell repertoires in COVID-19. Study information: T cells, B-cell-depleted T cells, or PBMCs provided the cDNA or gDNA that served as material.

Germline V CDR1 and CDR2: SGHTA, FQGNSA. The CDR3 is made up of 17 amino acids. V lost 5 bases and J 0 bases, leaving 17 bases between the germline ends. This chain links TRBV7-2 with TRBJ1-3; tentative D call: TRBD1 (6 bases). This sequence was found in a man between 70 and 80 years old with acute or convalescent COVID-19. The sequencing sample was made of peripheral blood. CDR3 nucleotides: TGTGCCAGCAGCACCCAGGGGCCGCTATACTCTGGAAACACCATATATTTT. Its translation: CASSTQGPLYSGNTIYF. Looking up the rest from reference TRBV7-2 and TRBJ1-3 gives the full variable domain: GAGVSQSPSNKVTEKGKDVELRCDPISGHTALYWYRQSLGQGLEFLIYFQGNSAPDKSGLPSDRFSAERTGGSVSTLTIQRTQQEDSAVYLCASSTQGPLYSGNTIYFGEGSWLTVV.